These 3 T cell receptor beta chains came from one sample sequenced in a study of blood T cell repertoires in COVID-19. Sequencing used immunoSEQ multiplex PCR; TCRdb keeps in-frame clones, though not all of them. This table has under 130,000 clones, over 70% appearing once. The sequenced sample consisted of peripheral blood. The receptor set was obtained from a human donor in a cohort sampled during active or convalescent COVID-19.

V gene TRBV6-5 combines with J gene TRBJ2-2; tentative D call: TRBD2 (6 bases). The V end lost 7 bases, the J end lost 2 bases, and 11 bases lay between the germline ends. CDR3 length: 14 residues. CDR1 and CDR2 from the germline V gene are MNHEY and SVGAGI. The CDR3 coding sequence is TGTGCCAGCAAGGAGGGATTAAACACCGGGGAGCTGTTTTTT. This encodes CASKEGLNTGELFF.

This chain joins TRBV2 and TRBJ1-2, with 8 bases matching TRBD1. Germline CDR1 SNHLY, CDR2 FYNNEI. The CDR3 extends over 15 amino acids. V lost 6 bases and J lost 4; bases outside the gene matches: 10. The DNA for the CDR3 is TGTGCCAGCAGGGAGTCAGGGGGCAGCGTCTATGGCTACACCTTC. It yields the protein CASRESGGSVYGYTF.

The sample holds a few counts of this clone. The chain employs TRBV28 and TRBJ1-3; the D is unclear. Trimming removed 5 bases at V and 1 base at J, with 6 bases between. Looked up from germline, CDR1 is MDHEN and CDR2 is SYDVKM. CDR3 length equals 13 residues. Written as DNA, the CDR3 is TGTGCCAGCAGTCCGGGGTCTGGAAACACCATATATTTT. It codes for CASSPGSGNTIYF.